What follows are 7 T cell receptor beta chains derived from one specimen sequenced in a study of shared clonotypes between healthy human individuals. TCRdb's table, derived via immunoSEQ multiplex PCR, lists solely in-frame clones and lacks some. The sample yields 1 million to 1.2 million clones, about 80% seen once. Sequenced material: memory CD4+ T cells from PBMCs. Indicated subset: CD45RA-negative fraction. These receptors were collected from a man aged 18 to 30 in good health. Some clones in this sample may be carry-over from other donors' samples.

This clone was seen once. As DNA, the CDR3 is TGTGCCAGCAGCCGTCCACCCCAAGAGACCCAGTACTTC. It encodes CASSRPPQETQYF. The chain carries TRBV11-3 and TRBJ2-5; D gene ambiguous. In germline, CDR1 is SGHNT, CDR2 YENEEA. The CDR3 consists of 13 residues. Between the trimmed V and J ends, which lost 5 bases and 1 base, there was a span of 8 bases.

This sequence joins TRBV7-2 and TRBJ2-1; a weak D match, TRBD2 (6 bases). Trimming shortened V by 3 bases and J by 8 bases, and 11 bases separated the two germline ends. Looked up from germline, CDR1 is SGHTA and CDR2 is FQGNSA. CDR3 size: 13 residues. This CDR3 is CASSLSRGDEQFF. CDR3 in DNA: TGTGCCAGCAGCTTGTCGCGGGGAGATGAGCAGTTCTTC. The complete variable domain, with remaining parts taken from reference TRBV7-2 and TRBJ2-1, reads GAGVSQSPSNKVTEKGKDVELRCDPISGHTALYWYRQSLGQGLEFLIYFQGNSAPDKSGLPSDRFSAERTGGSVSTLTIQRTQQEDSAVYLCASSLSRGDEQFFGPGTRLTVL.

This clone appeared a few times. The chain carries TRBV7-9 and TRBJ2-2; 8 bases are shared with TRBD2. The length of the CDR3 is 15 residues. CDR1 is SEHNR, CDR2 FQNEAQ, per germline (reference sequence). Losses at the gene ends were 5 bases for V and 5 bases for J; bases not matched to a gene: 7. The DNA of the CDR3 is TGTGCCAGCAGCCGCGCCTCGGGGGGGACCGGGGAGCTGTTTTTT. It translates to CASSRASGGTGELFF.

J is TRBJ2-3 and V is TRBV11-2, with 13 bases fitting TRBD2. Germline-derived CDR1 and CDR2 are SGHAT and FQNNGV. The V and J ends lost 2 bases and 3 bases, in that order; junction bases with no gene match: 2. This CDR3 spans 16 amino acids. CDR3 protein: CASSLRLAGGTDTQYF. In DNA form, the CDR3 reads TGTGCCAGCAGCTTAAGACTAGCGGGAGGAACAGATACGCAGTATTTT.

The chain recombines TRBV28 with TRBJ1-5; D uncertain. The CDR3 spans 16 residues. Germline V gene sequence: CDR1 MDHEN, CDR2 SYDVKM. Trimming cost V 3 bases and J 1 base, with 13 bases left between them. The DNA for the CDR3 is TGTGCCAGCAGTTTTGGTCAGGCAAGCAGCAATCAGCCCCAGCATTTT. Translation gives CASSFGQASSNQPQHF.

This clone showed up just once. V gene TRBV6-5 combines with J gene TRBJ2-5; D could derive from TRBD1 or TRBD2 (5 bases each). V dropped 5 bases and J dropped 10 bases, with 17 bases sitting between them. The V gene's germline CDR1 is MNHEY and CDR2 SVGAGI. There are 13 residues in the CDR3. CDR3 in amino acids: CASSRGWGAGQYF. CDR3 nucleotides: TGTGCCAGCAGTCGCGGGTGGGGCGCGGGCCAGTACTTC.

The chain links TRBV30 to TRBJ2-1, with D unclear. Germline V gene lookup returns CDR1 GTSNPN and CDR2 SVGIG (reference sequence). The CDR3 totals 15 residues. Trimming shortened V by 3 bases and J by 0 bases, and 12 bases separated the two germline ends. CDR3 in DNA: TGTGCCTGGAGAGATACCGCCAGCTCCTACAATGAGCAGTTCTTC. Translated: CAWRDTASSYNEQFF.